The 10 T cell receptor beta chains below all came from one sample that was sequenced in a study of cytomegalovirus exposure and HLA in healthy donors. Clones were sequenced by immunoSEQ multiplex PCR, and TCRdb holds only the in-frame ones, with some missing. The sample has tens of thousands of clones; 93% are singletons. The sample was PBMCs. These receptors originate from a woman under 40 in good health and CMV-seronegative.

CDR3 in DNA: TGTGCCAGCAGCTTGGGTCCTAGCGGGATGAAAAGTGAGCAGTTCTTC. Residues: CASSLGPSGMKSEQFF. The chain carries TRBV7-9 and TRBJ2-1; TRBD2 matches 9 bases. Germline V gene data show CDR1 as SEHNR and CDR2 as FQNEAQ (reference sequence). The CDR3 runs 16 residues. Unmatched junction bases numbered 12, after V lost 3 bases and J lost 9 bases.

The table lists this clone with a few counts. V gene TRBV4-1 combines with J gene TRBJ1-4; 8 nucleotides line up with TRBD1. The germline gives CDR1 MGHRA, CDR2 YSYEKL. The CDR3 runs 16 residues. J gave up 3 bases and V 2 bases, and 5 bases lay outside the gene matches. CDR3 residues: CASSQSQGAANEKLFF. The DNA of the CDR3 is TGCGCCAGCAGCCAATCCCAGGGGGCGGCTAATGAAAAACTGTTTTTT.

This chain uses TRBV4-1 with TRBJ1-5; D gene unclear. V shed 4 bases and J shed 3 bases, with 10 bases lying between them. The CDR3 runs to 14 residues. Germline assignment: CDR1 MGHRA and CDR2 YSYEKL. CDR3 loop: CASSPQTHNQPQHF. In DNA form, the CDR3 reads TGCGCCAGCAGCCCCCAGACACACAATCAGCCCCAGCATTTT.

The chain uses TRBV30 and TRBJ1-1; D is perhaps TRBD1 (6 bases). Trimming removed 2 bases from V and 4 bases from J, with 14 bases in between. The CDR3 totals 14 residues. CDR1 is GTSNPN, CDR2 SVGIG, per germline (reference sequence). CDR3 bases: TGTGCCTGGAGTATCTGGGAGGGGGGCACTGAAGCTTTCTTT. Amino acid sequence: CAWSIWEGGTEAFF.

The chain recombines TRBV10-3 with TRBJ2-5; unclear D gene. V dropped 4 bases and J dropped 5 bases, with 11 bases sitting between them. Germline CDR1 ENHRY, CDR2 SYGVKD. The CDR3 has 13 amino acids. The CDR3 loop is CAISGTTGETQYF. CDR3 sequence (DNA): TGTGCCATCAGTGGCACTACCGGGGAGACCCAGTACTTC.

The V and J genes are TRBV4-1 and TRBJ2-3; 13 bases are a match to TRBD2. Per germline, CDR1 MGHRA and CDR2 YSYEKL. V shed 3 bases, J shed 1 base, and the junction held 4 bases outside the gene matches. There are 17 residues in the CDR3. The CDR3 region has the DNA TGCGCCAGCAGCCAGAGGACTAGCGGGGGCCGCACAGATACGCAGTATTTT. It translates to CASSQRTSGGRTDTQYF.

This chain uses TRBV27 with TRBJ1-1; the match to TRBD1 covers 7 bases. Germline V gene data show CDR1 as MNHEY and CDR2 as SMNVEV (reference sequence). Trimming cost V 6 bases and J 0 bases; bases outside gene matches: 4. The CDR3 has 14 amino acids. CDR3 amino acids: CASSPGQMNTEAFF. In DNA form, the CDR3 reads TGTGCCAGCAGCCCGGGACAGATGAACACTGAAGCTTTCTTT.

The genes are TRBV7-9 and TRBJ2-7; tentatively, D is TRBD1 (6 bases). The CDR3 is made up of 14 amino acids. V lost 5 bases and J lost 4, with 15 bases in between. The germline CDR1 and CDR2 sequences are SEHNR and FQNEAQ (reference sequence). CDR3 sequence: CASSPEGVQYEQYF. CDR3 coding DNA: TGTGCCAGCAGCCCTGAGGGGGTACAGTACGAGCAGTACTTC.

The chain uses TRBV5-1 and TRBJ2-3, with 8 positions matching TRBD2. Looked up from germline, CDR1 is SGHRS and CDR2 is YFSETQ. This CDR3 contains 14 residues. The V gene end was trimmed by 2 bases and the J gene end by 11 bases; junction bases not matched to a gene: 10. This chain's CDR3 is CASSLNTGLDVQYF. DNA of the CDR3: TGCGCCAGCAGCTTAAATACGGGACTAGACGTGCAGTATTTT.

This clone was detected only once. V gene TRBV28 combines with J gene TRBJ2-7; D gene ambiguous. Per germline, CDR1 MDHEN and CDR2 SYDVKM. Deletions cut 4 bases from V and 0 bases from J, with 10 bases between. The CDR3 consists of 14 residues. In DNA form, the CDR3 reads TGTGCCAGCAGTTACCGTCGGAGCTCCTACGAGCAGTACTTC. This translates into CASSYRRSSYEQYF.